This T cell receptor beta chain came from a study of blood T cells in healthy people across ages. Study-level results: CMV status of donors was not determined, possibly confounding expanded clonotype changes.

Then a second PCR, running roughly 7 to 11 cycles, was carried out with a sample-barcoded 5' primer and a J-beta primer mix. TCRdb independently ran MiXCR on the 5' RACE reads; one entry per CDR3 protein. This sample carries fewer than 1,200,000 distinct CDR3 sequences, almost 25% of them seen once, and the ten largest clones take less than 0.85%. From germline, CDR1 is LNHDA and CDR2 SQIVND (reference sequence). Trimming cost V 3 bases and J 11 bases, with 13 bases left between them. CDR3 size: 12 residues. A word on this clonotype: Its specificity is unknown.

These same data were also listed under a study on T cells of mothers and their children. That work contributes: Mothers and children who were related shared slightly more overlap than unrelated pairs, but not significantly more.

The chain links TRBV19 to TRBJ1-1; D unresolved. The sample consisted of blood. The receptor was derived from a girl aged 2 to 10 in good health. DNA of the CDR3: TGTGCCAGTAGTATTGGGCAACTGGAGGCTTTCTTT. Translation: CASSIGQLEAFF.